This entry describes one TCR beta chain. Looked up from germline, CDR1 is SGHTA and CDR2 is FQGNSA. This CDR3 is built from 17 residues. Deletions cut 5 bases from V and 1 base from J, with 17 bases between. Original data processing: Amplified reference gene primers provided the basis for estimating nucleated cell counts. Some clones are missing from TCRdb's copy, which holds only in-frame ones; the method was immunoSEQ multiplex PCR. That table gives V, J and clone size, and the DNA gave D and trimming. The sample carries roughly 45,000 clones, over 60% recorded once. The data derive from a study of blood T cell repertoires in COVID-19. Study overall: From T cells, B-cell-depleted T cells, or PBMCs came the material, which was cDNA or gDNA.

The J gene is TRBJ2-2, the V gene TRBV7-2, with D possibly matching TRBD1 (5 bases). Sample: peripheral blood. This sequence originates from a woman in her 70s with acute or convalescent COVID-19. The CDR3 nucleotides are TGTGCCAGCAGCCCCAGGGCGAACAGACAGAACACCGGGGAGCTGTTTTTT. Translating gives CASSPRANRQNTGELFF.